Below, 7 T cell receptor beta chains from the same sample are listed, as sequenced in a study of T cells in narcolepsy. Profiled with immunoSEQ multiplex PCR; TCRdb holds only in-frame clones, not every one. Altogether tens of thousands of clones are present, about 85% being singletons, with the ten largest covering under 1.2%. The sequencing sample was made of CD45RA- memory CD4+ T cells from PBMCs. The receptors come from a human donor with narcolepsy.

This clone was seen just once. V is TRBV5-1 and J is TRBJ2-7; 12 bases align to TRBD2. The CDR3 is 16 residues long. CDR1 is SGHRS and CDR2 is YFSETQ in the germline V gene. With 4 bases clipped from V and 6 bases from J, the junction kept 11 bases outside the gene matches. The CDR3 here is CASSPTLAGGPGEQYF. The CDR3 DNA follows: TGCGCCAGCAGCCCGACTCTAGCGGGAGGGCCAGGCGAGCAGTACTTC.

The CDR3 sequence: CASWYSAVYNEQFF. CDR3 in DNA: TGTGCCAGCTGGTACAGCGCCGTCTACAATGAGCAGTTCTTC. The V and J genes are TRBV6-5 and TRBJ2-1; D not certain. Germline CDR1 and CDR2: MNHEY and SVGAGI. Deletions cut 8 bases from V and 3 bases from J, with 14 bases between. The CDR3 covers 14 residues.

This clone has more than one count but fewer than ten. This chain uses TRBV5-6 with TRBJ2-5, with D uncertain. Trimming removed 1 base at V and 4 bases at J, with 5 bases between. The length of the CDR3 is 12 residues. The germline CDR1 and CDR2 sequences are SGHDT and YYEEEE. The CDR3: CASSLLRETQYF. CDR3 coding DNA: TGTGCCAGCAGCTTGTTGAGAGAGACCCAGTACTTC.

The gene calls are TRBV14 and TRBJ1-2; perhaps TRBD1 as D (6 bases). The length of the CDR3 is 17 residues. Per the germline V gene, CDR1 is SGHDN and CDR2 is FVKESK. V lost 0 bases to trimming and J lost 2 bases, with 16 bases between them. The CDR3 nucleotides are TGTGCCAGCAGCCAAGAATTTCGGGCGGGGGGCAACTATGGCTACACCTTC. It encodes CASSQEFRAGGNYGYTF.

This chain connects TRBV4-1 to TRBJ2-2; 8 bases are a match to TRBD1. The V segment lost 0 bases and the J segment 7 bases; nucleotides outside the gene matches: 7. CDR3 length: 16 amino acids. CDR1 and CDR2 (germline): MGHRA, YSYEKL. The CDR3 spells CASSQDPGQVGGELFF. In DNA form, the CDR3 reads TGCGCCAGCAGCCAAGACCCGGGACAGGTCGGCGGGGAGCTGTTTTTT.

V is TRBV2 and J is TRBJ2-7; 7 bases are a match to TRBD2. The germline V gene has CDR1 SNHLY and CDR2 FYNNEI. The CDR3 is made up of 13 amino acids. Trimming at V came to 7 bases and at J to 7 bases, leaving 10 bases not matched to a gene. The DNA of the CDR3 is TGTGCCAGCAATATGGGGAGGGGAAGGGAGCAGTACTTC. Its protein is CASNMGRGREQYF.

This chain joins TRBV7-2 and TRBJ1-3; D perhaps matches TRBD1 (6 bases). Germline loops: CDR1 SGHTA, CDR2 FQGNSA. V was clipped by 3 bases and J by 0 bases, with 12 bases between them. The CDR3 extends over 16 amino acids. The CDR3 coding sequence is TGTGCCAGCAGCTTCGGACAGTTCGGCTCTGGAAACACCATATATTTT. Its translation: CASSFGQFGSGNTIYF. Supplemented by reference TRBV7-2 and TRBJ1-3, the full variable domain reads GAGVSQSPSNKVTEKGKDVELRCDPISGHTALYWYRQSLGQGLEFLIYFQGNSAPDKSGLPSDRFSAERTGGSVSTLTIQRTQQEDSAVYLCASSFGQFGSGNTIYFGEGSWLTVV.